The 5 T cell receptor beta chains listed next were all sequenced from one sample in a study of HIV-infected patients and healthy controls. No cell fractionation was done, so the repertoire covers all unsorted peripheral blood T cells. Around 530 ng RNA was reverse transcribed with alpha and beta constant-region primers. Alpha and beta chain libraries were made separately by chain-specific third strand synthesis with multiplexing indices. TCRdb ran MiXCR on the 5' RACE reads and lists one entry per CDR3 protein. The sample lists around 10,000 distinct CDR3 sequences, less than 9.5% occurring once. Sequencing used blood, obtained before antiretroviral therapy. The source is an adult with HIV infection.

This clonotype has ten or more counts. The CDR3 loop reads CASSIDVLPTRNSPLHF. The CDR3 DNA is TGTGCCAGTAGTATAGATGTACTCCCGACCCGTAATTCACCCCTCCACTTT. The V and J genes are TRBV19 and TRBJ1-6; D gene unclear. The CDR3 loop spans 17 amino acids. From germline, CDR1 is LNHDA and CDR2 SQIVND (reference sequence). V lost 0 bases, J lost 6 bases, and 15 bases lay in between.

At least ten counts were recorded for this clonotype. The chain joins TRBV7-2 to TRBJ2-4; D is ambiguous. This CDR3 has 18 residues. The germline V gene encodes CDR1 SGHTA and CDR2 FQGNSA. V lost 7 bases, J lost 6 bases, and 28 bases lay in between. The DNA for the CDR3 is TGTGCCAGCACCCCCGGTGCGTCAACGCCCGCGAGAAGAAACATTCAGTACTTC. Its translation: CASTPGASTPARRNIQYF.

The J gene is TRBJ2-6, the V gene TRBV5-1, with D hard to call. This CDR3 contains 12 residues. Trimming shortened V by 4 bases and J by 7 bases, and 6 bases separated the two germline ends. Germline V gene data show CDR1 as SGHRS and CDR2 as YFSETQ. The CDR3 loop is CASSTRANVLTF. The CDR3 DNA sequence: TGCGCCAGCAGCACCCGAGCCAACGTCCTGACTTTC.

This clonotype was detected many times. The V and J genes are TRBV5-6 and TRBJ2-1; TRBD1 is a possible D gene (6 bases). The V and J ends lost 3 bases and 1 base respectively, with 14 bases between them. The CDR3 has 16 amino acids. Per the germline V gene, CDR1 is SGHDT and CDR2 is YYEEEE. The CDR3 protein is CASSSITGFSYNEQFF. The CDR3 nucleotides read TGTGCCAGCAGCTCAATTACAGGGTTTTCCTACAATGAGCAGTTCTTC. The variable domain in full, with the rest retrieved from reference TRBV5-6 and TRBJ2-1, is DAGVTQSPTHLIKTRGQQVTLRCSPKSGHDTVSWYQQALGQGPQFIFQYYEEEERQRGNFPDRFSGHQFPNYSSELNVNALLLGDSALYLCASSSITGFSYNEQFFGPGTRLTVL.

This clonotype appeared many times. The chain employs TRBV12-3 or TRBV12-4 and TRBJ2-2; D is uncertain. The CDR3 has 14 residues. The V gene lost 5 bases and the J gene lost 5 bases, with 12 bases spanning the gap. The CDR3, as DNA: TGTGCCAGCAGTACCCAGATCTGGACCGGGGAGCTGTTTTTT. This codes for CASSTQIWTGELFF.